This T cell receptor beta chain comes out of a study of Ad26.COV2.S vaccination and SARS-CoV-2 variants. About the research overall: Donor participated within the Ad26.COV2.S arm of the COV1001 trial. Participants got Ad26.COV2.S intramuscularly, once or twice 56 days apart.

Study observations and caveats: Greater spike-specific TCR breadth was seen in vaccine recipients than in placebo recipients. Total T cell responses may have been underestimated by the TCR breadth and depth analyses.

CDR3 length: 14 residues. With 4 bases clipped from V and 1 base from J, the junction kept 4 bases outside the gene matches. Germline V CDR1 and CDR2: SGHNT, YYREEE (reference sequence). Assay used: immunoSEQ multiplex PCR; TCRdb lists only in-frame clones, some missing. The data hold roughly 350,000 clones, with about 87% observed a single time. Note on this clone: Its antigen is unknown.

Treatment meaning: roughly 19 received Ad26.COV2.S at low or high dose, single or two shots; about 5 received placebo; per-sample allocation not given. Samples came from day 63 after the first vaccine or placebo injection. This sample comprised peripheral blood, obtained in a trial of Ad26.COV2.S vaccine versus placebo. The sequence derives from a person between 18 and 60 years old who received the Ad26.COV2.S COVID-19 vaccine or a placebo. V is TRBV5-4 and J is TRBJ1-1, with 7 positions matching TRBD1. This CDR3 is CASSLQGPNTEAFF. CDR3 nucleotide sequence: TGTGCCAGCAGCCTACAGGGGCCGAACACTGAAGCTTTCTTT.